These 15 T cell receptor beta chains originate from one sample sequenced in a study of shared clonotypes between healthy human individuals. Only in-frame clones appear in the TCRdb table, and some are missing; sequencing was by immunoSEQ multiplex PCR. The sample contains approximately 720,000 clones, about 92% of which appear only once. As defined, naive CD8 cells were CD45RO-negative and positively selected for CCR7, with terminally differentiated effector memory CD45RA+ cells excluded. The sample was naive CD8+ T cells sorted from blood. These TCRs come from a man aged 30-40 years in good health.

The V and J genes are TRBV5-1 and TRBJ2-2; D is undetermined. V gave up 5 bases and J gave up 5 bases, with 7 bases separating them. Germline CDR1 is SGHRS and CDR2 is YFSETQ. The CDR3 contains 12 residues. This chain's CDR3 is CASRRPTGELFF. The CDR3, as DNA: TGCGCCAGCAGGCGACCAACCGGGGAGCTGTTTTTT. Full variable domain (rest looked up from reference TRBV5-1 and TRBJ2-2): KAGVTQTPRYLIKTRGQQVTLSCSPISGHRSVSWYQQTPGQGLQFLFEYFSETQRNKGNFPGRFSGRQFSNSRSEMNVSTLELGDSALYLCASRRPTGELFFGEGSRLTVL.

This chain links TRBV6-5 with TRBJ2-5; D is undetermined. Germline V gives CDR1 MNHEY, CDR2 SVGAGI. The CDR3 contains 11 residues. V lost 6 bases to trimming and J lost 0 bases, with 2 bases between them. The DNA of the CDR3 is TGTGCCAGCAGACACCAAGAGACCCAGTACTTC. Protein: CASRHQETQYF.

The chain uses TRBV28 and TRBJ2-1, with a possible D match to TRBD1 (5 bases). The length of the CDR3 is 14 residues. Germline V gene lookup returns CDR1 MDHEN and CDR2 SYDVKM. The V end was cut by 5 bases, the J end by 6 bases, with 14 bases between. In DNA form, the CDR3 reads TGTGCCAGCAGTGACCCTCAGGGATTCAATGAGCAGTTCTTC. This translates into CASSDPQGFNEQFF.

The chain links TRBV7-9 to TRBJ2-1; the D is unclear. Per germline, CDR1 SEHNR and CDR2 FQNEAQ (reference sequence). This CDR3 region has 18 residues. V was shortened by 5 bases and J by 0 bases, with 20 bases between the two germline ends. The DNA of the CDR3 is TGTGCCAGCAGCCCTAAGGGTGGGTCGAAAAGCTCCTACAATGAGCAGTTCTTC. It translates to CASSPKGGSKSSYNEQFF. Based on the CDR3 plus reference TRBV7-9 and TRBJ2-1, the full variable domain is DTGVSQNPRHKITKRGQNVTFRCDPISEHNRLYWYRQTLGQGPEFLTYFQNEAQLEKSRLLSDRFSAERPKGSFSTLEIQRTEQGDSAMYLCASSPKGGSKSSYNEQFFGPGTRLTVL.

The chain carries TRBV7-9 and TRBJ2-1; D is possibly TRBD1 (6 bases). CDR3 length: 15 residues. Per the germline V gene, CDR1 is SEHNR and CDR2 is FQNEAQ (reference sequence). V was cut by 5 bases and J by 4 bases, with 15 bases left in between. The CDR3 DNA reads TGTGCCAGCAGCCCGAGGACAGAGGGATACAATGAGCAGTTCTTC. This translates into CASSPRTEGYNEQFF.

The V call is TRBV7-2, the J call TRBJ2-7; unclear D gene. Germline loops: CDR1 SGHTA, CDR2 FQGNSA. Deletions cut 1 base from V and 2 bases from J, with 12 bases between. This CDR3 region has 15 residues. The CDR3 DNA reads as TGTGCCAGCAGCTTAGAGATCGGGTACGCCTACGAGCAGTACTTC. It codes for CASSLEIGYAYEQYF.

CDR3 amino acids: CASEPLSSYEQYF. The CDR3, as DNA: TGTGCCAGCGAGCCCTTAAGCTCCTACGAGCAGTACTTC. The V call is TRBV28, the J call TRBJ2-7, with D uncertain. CDR1 is MDHEN, CDR2 SYDVKM, per germline. The V gene lost 8 bases and the J gene lost 0 bases, with 11 bases spanning the gap. The CDR3 extends over 13 amino acids.

This chain connects TRBV25-1 to TRBJ2-1; TRBD2 is a possible D gene (5 bases). Per germline, CDR1 MGHDK and CDR2 SYGVNS. With 8 bases removed from V and 14 bases from J, the gap between germline ends came to 13 bases. The CDR3 runs 10 residues. The CDR3 DNA reads as TGTGCCAGCGGAGGTGAGTCGGAGTTCTTC. The encoded protein is CASGGESEFF.

The chain carries TRBV5-1 and TRBJ2-2, with 8 bases fitting TRBD2. V trimming: 0 bases; J trimming: 5 bases; junction bases outside the gene matches: 6. Germline CDR1 is SGHRS and CDR2 is YFSETQ. The CDR3 has 16 residues. CDR3 sequence reads: CASSLEGGRTTGELFF. CDR3 nucleotides: TGCGCCAGCAGCTTGGAGGGCGGGAGGACTACCGGGGAGCTGTTTTTT.

This chain connects TRBV10-1 to TRBJ2-7, with D perhaps being TRBD1 or TRBD2 (5 bases each). The germline V gene has CDR1 WNHNN and CDR2 SYGVQD (reference sequence). The CDR3 is made up of 14 amino acids. V was clipped by 3 bases and J by 2 bases, with 11 bases between them. The CDR3 DNA is TGCGCCAGCAGTGATGTTCAGGGAGCCTACGAGCAGTACTTC. This translates into CASSDVQGAYEQYF.

This chain links TRBV28 with TRBJ2-7, with D possibly being TRBD1 (5 bases). The ends were cut back, 2 bases at V and 2 bases at J, with 10 bases in the middle. Germline V lookup: CDR1 MDHEN, CDR2 SYDVKM. CDR3 length: 14 residues. The CDR3 DNA is TGTGCCAGCAGTTTAACCTTAGGGGCCTACGAGCAGTACTTC. Translation: CASSLTLGAYEQYF.

The chain has TRBV5-4 and TRBJ1-2; 9 bases agree with TRBD1. The trim removed 2 bases at V and 6 bases at J, leaving 5 bases unmatched. The CDR3 has 14 residues. Germline V gene lookup returns CDR1 SGHNT and CDR2 YYREEE (reference sequence). The CDR3 region is CASSLPGQGNGYTF. CDR3 sequence (DNA): TGTGCCAGCAGCTTACCGGGACAGGGTAATGGCTACACCTTC.

V and J are TRBV27 and TRBJ2-6; possibly TRBD2 for D (5 bases). Germline V gene data show CDR1 as MNHEY and CDR2 as SMNVEV (reference sequence). Trimming pared 7 bases from V and 0 bases from J, leaving 10 bases between. The CDR3 sequence is 15 residues long. CDR3 in amino acids: CASTDFDSGANVLTF. CDR3 nucleotide sequence: TGTGCCAGCACGGACTTCGACTCTGGGGCCAACGTCCTGACTTTC.

The chain links TRBV6-5 to TRBJ1-3; no reliable D call. The CDR3 has 11 residues. V was cut by 2 bases and J by 9 bases, with 5 bases left in between. Per the germline V gene, CDR1 is MNHEY and CDR2 is SVGAGI. The CDR3 reads CASSYGGTIYF. The CDR3 bases are TGTGCCAGCAGTTACGGTGGCACCATATATTTT.

The chain uses TRBV7-6 and TRBJ2-7; D is unclear. The V and J ends lost 2 bases and 5 bases respectively, with 19 bases between them. Germline CDR1 and CDR2: SGHVS and FNYEAQ. This CDR3 comprises 16 residues. The CDR3 reads CASSLITGPSTHEQYF. CDR3 in DNA: TGTGCCAGCAGCTTAATCACCGGGCCGTCAACCCACGAGCAGTACTTC.